The 31 T cell receptor beta chains below were found in one sample sequenced in a study of cytomegalovirus exposure and HLA in healthy donors. Vbeta (60) and Jbeta (13) primers were used in the PCR. Sequencing used immunoSEQ multiplex PCR; TCRdb keeps in-frame clones, though not all of them. The sample shows around 100,000 clones, roughly three quarters of them seen only once. Specimen: PBMCs. These receptors originate from a female donor in good health and CMV-seropositive.

This clone has just one count. This chain uses TRBV7-9 with TRBJ2-6, with D maybe TRBD2 (5 bases). V was pared by 6 bases and J by 0 bases, with 6 bases between. The length of the CDR3 is 14 residues. Germline lookup yields CDR1 SEHNR and CDR2 FQNEAQ (reference sequence). The CDR3 region has the DNA TGTGCCAGCAGACGGGACTCTGGGGCCAACGTCCTGACTTTC. It specifies CASRRDSGANVLTF.

The chain carries TRBV4-2 and TRBJ2-3; TRBD2 is a possible D gene (5 bases). Germline loops: CDR1 LGHNA, CDR2 YNFKEQ. The CDR3 spans 17 residues. Between the trimmed V and J ends, which lost 0 bases and 3 bases, there was a span of 16 bases. CDR3 amino acids: CASSQDQGSVVTDTQYF. CDR3 DNA: TGTGCCAGCAGCCAAGATCAAGGTAGCGTAGTGACAGATACGCAGTATTTT.

The chain links TRBV7-2 to TRBJ2-2; tentative D call: TRBD1 (5 bases). CDR1 is SGHTA and CDR2 is FQGNSA in the germline V gene. Trimming left V 1 base short and J 1 base short, with 10 bases between. CDR3 length: 16 amino acids. DNA of the CDR3: TGTGCCAGCAGCTTAGTCACAGGCCTGAACACCGGGGAGCTGTTTTTT. Translating it yields CASSLVTGLNTGELFF. The full variable domain, completed using reference TRBV7-2 and TRBJ2-2, is GAGVSQSPSNKVTEKGKDVELRCDPISGHTALYWYRQSLGQGLEFLIYFQGNSAPDKSGLPSDRFSAERTGGSVSTLTIQRTQQEDSAVYLCASSLVTGLNTGELFFGEGSRLTVL.

The chain uses TRBV4-1 and TRBJ1-1, with D perhaps matching TRBD1 (6 bases). The V end lost 1 base, the J end lost 0 bases, and 9 bases lay between the germline ends. This CDR3 has 15 amino acids. Per the germline V gene, CDR1 is MGHRA and CDR2 is YSYEKL. In DNA form, the CDR3 reads TGCGCCAGCAGCCAAGTTACAGGGATGAACACTGAAGCTTTCTTT. It codes for CASSQVTGMNTEAFF.

This chain joins TRBV5-1 and TRBJ2-7, with 7 bases fitting TRBD2. V lost 0 bases and J lost 1; bases outside the gene matches: 10. The CDR3 runs 17 residues. Germline assignment: CDR1 SGHRS and CDR2 YFSETQ. This chain's CDR3 is CASSLGGLTSPSYEQYF. The DNA for the CDR3 is TGCGCCAGCAGCTTGGGGGGCCTGACTAGCCCTTCCTACGAGCAGTACTTC.

The V and J genes are TRBV7-2 and TRBJ1-2, with TRBD1 identical over 7 bases. The CDR3 is made up of 16 amino acids. Germline CDR1 reads SGHTA; CDR2 reads FQGNSA. V gave up 2 bases and J gave up 10 bases; unmatched junction bases: 16. DNA of the CDR3: TGTGCCAGCAGCTTAATGTGGCCACAGGGGAAGGAGGACTACACCTTC. This sequence encodes CASSLMWPQGKEDYTF.

This clone was detected a few times. The chain recombines TRBV7-2 with TRBJ2-1, with TRBD2 matching over 13 bases. Unmatched junction bases numbered 3, after V lost 5 bases and J lost 5 bases. Germline V gives CDR1 SGHTA, CDR2 FQGNSA. The CDR3 has 15 residues. The CDR3 DNA follows: TGTGCCAGCAGCCTACTAGCGGGGGGGAACAATGAGCAGTTCTTC. This gives the protein CASSLLAGGNNEQFF.

The chain carries TRBV13 and TRBJ1-1; D possibly corresponds to TRBD1 (5 bases). The ends were cut back, 4 bases at V and 6 bases at J, with 18 bases in the middle. From germline, CDR1 is PRHDT and CDR2 FYEKMQ (reference sequence). CDR3 size: 15 residues. The DNA of the CDR3 is TGTGCCAGCAGCTGGAGAGGGGTATCGGGAGCTGAAGCTTTCTTT. It codes for CASSWRGVSGAEAFF.

V usage is TRBV19 and J usage is TRBJ1-5, with 11 bases matching TRBD1. Germline assignment: CDR1 LNHDA and CDR2 SQIVND (reference sequence). CDR3 size: 15 residues. Unmatched junction bases numbered 7, after V lost 6 bases and J lost 6 bases. The chain's CDR3 is CASRSGTGGVQPQHF. Written as DNA, the CDR3 is TGTGCCAGTAGGTCCGGGACAGGGGGTGTTCAGCCCCAGCATTTT.

The J gene is TRBJ1-2, the V gene TRBV5-4, with D possibly matching TRBD1 (6 bases). The germline gives CDR1 SGHNT, CDR2 YYREEE (reference sequence). V gave up 1 base and J gave up 4 bases, with 11 bases separating them. The CDR3 length is 14 residues. This CDR3 reads CASSLTGDTYGYTF. The CDR3 region has the DNA TGTGCCAGCAGCTTGACCGGGGACACCTATGGCTACACCTTC. Variable domain in full (rest from reference TRBV5-4 and TRBJ1-2): ETGVTQSPTHLIKTRGQQVTLRCSSQSGHNTVSWYQQALGQGPQFIFQYYREEENGRGNFPPRFSGLQFPNYSSELNVNALELDDSALYLCASSLTGDTYGYTFGSGTRLTVV.

J is TRBJ1-5 and V is TRBV6-1; possible D gene TRBD1, 6 bases. Germline CDR1 and CDR2: MNHNS and SASEGT. Trimming pared 5 bases from V and 2 bases from J, leaving 10 bases between. This CDR3 is 14 amino acids long. CDR3 loop: CASSPDSGNQPQHF. The CDR3 DNA reads as TGTGCCAGCAGTCCGGACAGTGGCAATCAGCCCCAGCATTTT.

This clone was seen only a few times. The DNA of the CDR3 is TGTGCCAGCAGTTTCGGGAGGGCCGGTCGGAGTGAGCAGTTCTTC. Residues: CASSFGRAGRSEQFF. This chain links TRBV6-5 with TRBJ2-1; 8 bases agree with TRBD2. Germline V gene data show CDR1 as MNHEY and CDR2 as SVGAGI. Germline trimming cut 4 bases from V and 9 bases from J; bases unmatched to any gene: 11. This CDR3 has 15 residues.

This clone occurred a few times. The chain has TRBV11-2 and TRBJ1-1, with D perhaps TRBD1 (6 bases). The V end lost 2 bases, the J end lost 5 bases, and 18 bases lay between the germline ends. Germline lookup yields CDR1 SGHAT and CDR2 FQNNGV. The CDR3 covers 16 residues. This CDR3 reads CASSLRAGAGETEAFF. CDR3 DNA: TGTGCCAGCAGCTTAAGGGCGGGGGCCGGCGAGACTGAAGCTTTCTTT.

The V call is TRBV7-9, the J call TRBJ1-1; D perhaps matches TRBD1 (6 bases). V gave up 6 bases and J gave up 6 bases, with 11 bases separating them. The CDR3 covers 12 residues. The germline CDR1 and CDR2 sequences are SEHNR and FQNEAQ (reference sequence). The CDR3 nucleotides are TGTGCCAGCAGTCCCGGGGGGCCTGAAGCTTTCTTT. This encodes CASSPGGPEAFF.

DNA of the CDR3: TGTGCCAGCAGTGAAGTAACAGGGGCTCGGGGCTACACCTTC. Protein product: CASSEVTGARGYTF. The V gene is TRBV6-1, the J gene TRBJ1-2; TRBD1 agrees at 7 bases. Germline V CDR1 and CDR2: MNHNS, SASEGT. This CDR3 is 14 amino acids long. Losses at the gene ends were 1 base for V and 8 bases for J; bases not matched to a gene: 7.

This chain uses TRBV9 with TRBJ2-3; a weak D match, TRBD2 (6 bases). This CDR3 contains 14 residues. V lost 0 bases and J 4 bases, leaving 9 bases between the germline ends. Germline lookup yields CDR1 SGDLS and CDR2 YYNGEE. CDR3 DNA sequence: TGTGCCAGCAGCGTAGCGGGGGAGGCAGATACGCAGTATTTT. It yields the protein CASSVAGEADTQYF.

The chain uses TRBV7-8 and TRBJ2-7, with a tentative D call TRBD1 (7 bases). CDR3 size: 18 residues. Germline CDR1 reads SGHVS; CDR2 reads FQNEAQ. Trimming cost V 1 base and J 0 bases, with 19 bases left between them. CDR3 sequence: CASSLGKWRGRRSYEQYF. In DNA, the CDR3 is TGTGCCAGCAGCTTAGGGAAATGGAGGGGGCGCCGCTCCTACGAGCAGTACTTC. Full variable domain (rest looked up from reference TRBV7-8 and TRBJ2-7): GAGVSQSPRYKVAKRGQDVALRCDPISGHVSLFWYQQALGQGPEFLTYFQNEAQLDKSGLPSDRFFAERPEGSVSTLKIQRTQQEDSAVYLCASSLGKWRGRRSYEQYFGPGTRLTVT.

This clone has just one count. The J gene is TRBJ2-5, the V gene TRBV5-1, with 8 nucleotides matching TRBD1. The DNA matches TRBJ2-7 better at its end, which makes the J call doubtful. Germline values: CDR1 SGHRS, CDR2 YFSETQ. This CDR3 spans 15 amino acids. CDR3 sequence reads: CASSTRTGSPYEQYF. The CDR3 region has the DNA TGCGCCAGCAGCACTAGGACAGGGTCCCCCTACGAGCAGTACTTC.

This chain uses TRBV7-6 with TRBJ2-7; tentative D call: TRBD2 (6 bases). V was pared by 5 bases and J by 2 bases, with 10 bases between. The CDR3 sequence is 13 residues long. The germline V gene encodes CDR1 SGHVS and CDR2 FNYEAQ. CDR3 loop: CASSNERAYEQYF. CDR3 sequence (DNA): TGTGCCAGCAGCAACGAGCGGGCCTACGAGCAGTACTTC.

The chain recombines TRBV30 with TRBJ2-5; no firm D call. V lost 2 bases and J 5 bases, leaving 6 bases between the germline ends. CDR3 length equals 11 residues. CDR1 is GTSNPN and CDR2 is SVGIG in the germline V gene (reference sequence). The CDR3 DNA is TGTGCCTGGAGTCCTCGTGAGACCCAGTACTTC. Its protein is CAWSPRETQYF. The full variable domain, in which reference TRBV30 and TRBJ2-5 provide the parts outside the CDR3, is SQTIHQWPATLVQPVGSPLSLECTVEGTSNPNLYWYRQAAGRGLQLLFYSVGIGQISSEVPQNLSASRPQDRQFILSSKKLLLSDSGFYLCAWSPRETQYFGPGTRLLVL.

This clone appeared once. V is TRBV9 and J is TRBJ1-2; D gene uncertain. V dropped 0 bases and J dropped 6 bases, with 18 bases sitting between them. The CDR3 sequence is 16 residues long. Germline assignment: CDR1 SGDLS and CDR2 YYNGEE. This CDR3 reads CASSVAGHLMKDGYTF. The DNA of the CDR3 is TGTGCCAGCAGCGTAGCGGGTCACCTTATGAAGGATGGCTACACCTTC. Full variable domain (rest looked up from reference TRBV9 and TRBJ1-2): DSGVTQTPKHLITATGQRVTLRCSPRSGDLSVYWYQQSLDQGLQFLIQYYNGEERAKGNILERFSAQQFPDLHSELNLSSLELGDSALYFCASSVAGHLMKDGYTFGSGTRLTVV.

The count of this clone is one. The chain is built from TRBV7-7 and TRBJ2-5; TRBD1 might be the D (5 bases). Between the trimmed V and J ends, which lost 0 bases and 6 bases, there was a span of 11 bases. Germline V gene lookup returns CDR1 SSHAT and CDR2 FNYEAQ (reference sequence). CDR3 length equals 14 residues. The CDR3 nucleotides read TGTGCCAGCAGCTTAGCTGGCCTGGACAAGACCCAGTACTTC. Translated: CASSLAGLDKTQYF.

The chain recombines TRBV5-6 with TRBJ2-3; 9 bases are shared with TRBD2. The CDR3 has 15 residues. Germline V lookup: CDR1 SGHDT, CDR2 YYEEEE. V shed 4 bases, J shed 3 bases, and the junction held 6 bases outside the gene matches. CDR3 nucleotides: TGTGCCAGCAGCAGGCGGGGGGGCGGGACAGATACGCAGTATTTT. Translation: CASSRRGGGTDTQYF.

This clone has more than one count but fewer than ten. V and J are TRBV27 and TRBJ1-4; no clear D gene. V shed 3 bases and J shed 7 bases, with 12 bases lying between them. CDR3 length equals 14 residues. Germline V gene sequence: CDR1 MNHEY, CDR2 SMNVEV (reference sequence). In DNA form, the CDR3 reads TGTGCCAGCAGTTTCCGCGGGTCTGGTGAAAAACTGTTTTTT. Its protein product is CASSFRGSGEKLFF.

The genes are TRBV19 and TRBJ2-7, with TRBD1 matching over 9 bases. V shed 5 bases and J 5 bases; nucleotides not matched to a gene: 10. CDR3 size: 15 residues. Germline CDR1 and CDR2: LNHDA and SQIVND (reference sequence). The CDR3 loop is CASSETGTGKHEQYF. The CDR3 nucleotides are TGTGCCAGTAGTGAAACCGGGACAGGGAAGCACGAGCAGTACTTC. Variable domain in full (rest from reference TRBV19 and TRBJ2-7): DGGITQSPKYLFRKEGQNVTLSCEQNLNHDAMYWYRQDPGQGLRLIYYSQIVNDFQKGDIAEGYSVSREKKESFPLTVTSAQKNPTAFYLCASSETGTGKHEQYFGPGTRLTVT.

The sample holds one count of this clone. The genes are TRBV5-1 and TRBJ2-2; 11 bases fit TRBD2. The CDR3 length is 16 residues. Germline CDR1 SGHRS, CDR2 YFSETQ. J lost 7 bases, V lost 5 bases, and 10 bases had no gene match. CDR3 amino acids: CASRHTSGGQNGELFF. DNA of the CDR3: TGCGCCAGCAGACATACTAGCGGGGGTCAGAACGGGGAGCTGTTTTTT.

A word on this clone: One end of the junction is discordant with germline, which a read error may explain. V usage is TRBV7-9 and J usage is TRBJ2-1; 11 nucleotides match TRBD1. The CDR3 length is 15 residues. Per the germline V gene, CDR1 is SEHNR and CDR2 is FQNEAQ (reference sequence). The CDR3 region has the DNA TGTGTCAGCAGCTTAGAAAGGGACAGGGGGAATGAGCAGTTCTTC. Protein product: CVSSLERDRGNEQFF.

This sequence joins TRBV6-1 and TRBJ1-5; 7 bases match TRBD1. The CDR3 runs to 14 residues. J lost 2 bases, V lost 8 bases, and 6 bases had no gene match. The germline gives CDR1 MNHNS, CDR2 SASEGT. The chain's CDR3 is CASQTGVGNQPQHF. In DNA, the CDR3 is TGTGCCAGCCAAACAGGGGTCGGCAATCAGCCCCAGCATTTT.

This chain connects TRBV7-6 to TRBJ2-7; possible D gene TRBD1, 6 bases. CDR1 is SGHVS and CDR2 is FNYEAQ in the germline V gene. V lost 1 base and J 5 bases, leaving 12 bases between the germline ends. The CDR3 has 14 amino acids. The CDR3 spells CASSLVQGMDEQYF. CDR3 bases: TGTGCCAGCAGCTTAGTGCAGGGGATGGACGAGCAGTACTTC.

The V gene is TRBV19, the J gene TRBJ2-1; TRBD2 aligns across 7 bases. The germline CDR1 and CDR2 sequences are LNHDA and SQIVND (reference sequence). The CDR3 is made up of 14 amino acids. V was pared by 6 bases and J by 9 bases, with 11 bases of the junction left unmatched. The CDR3 is CASSLIAGVGEQFF. In nucleotides, the CDR3 is TGTGCCAGTAGCCTGATTGCGGGAGTAGGTGAGCAGTTCTTC.

This clone was observed a handful of times. The rearrangement uses TRBV7-9 and TRBJ2-1; 7 bases align to TRBD2. The CDR3 has 11 residues. Germline CDR1 SEHNR, CDR2 FQNEAQ (reference sequence). V was pared by 10 bases and J by 9 bases, with 6 bases of the junction left unmatched. The CDR3 nucleotides read TGTGCCAATAGGGGAGGGGTTGAGCAGTTCTTC. Residues: CANRGGVEQFF. Drawing the rest from reference TRBV7-9 and TRBJ2-1, the complete variable domain is DTGVSQNPRHKITKRGQNVTFRCDPISEHNRLYWYRQTLGQGPEFLTYFQNEAQLEKSRLLSDRFSAERPKGSFSTLEIQRTEQGDSAMYLCANRGGVEQFFGPGTRLTVL.